This paragraph reports one TCR beta chain. Its recognized antigen is unknown. Per-nucleotide qualities are absent, and no much larger clonotype sits a single base away. The CDR3 starts with the cysteine, ends with the phenylalanine, and has 14 residues. The only DNA kept is the CDR3, 42 bases in frame from the first base. Taken from the germline V gene, the CDR1 and CDR2 loops are SGHTA and FQGNSA. Trimming takes 0 bases from V and 2 bases from J, and the germline ends sit 8 bases apart. The data were taken from a study of blood T cell repertoires in COVID-19 (dated by TCRdb to 2020 to 2022). Context from the whole study: Collaborator samples came from the United States, Italy and Spain and covered acute and convalescent phases of COVID-19. Subjects who had been exposed to COVID-19, were actively infected with it, or had recovered from it provided the deeply sampled blood TCRbeta repertoires that made up the dataset. Where available, HLA class I and class II types were obtained from metadata supplied by the sample provider rather than from assay-based typing. A freely available public database, intended as a resource for researchers studying the immune response to SARS-CoV-2, is where the repertoires were released. The sample metadata nearly always contained a de-identified subject ID, COVID-19 status, age in years and sex. The prospective study material was composed of cDNA or gDNA derived from T cells, B-cell-depleted T cells, or PBMCs. The samples were drawn from two sources: the first 160 participants of the ongoing ImmuneRACE study, and over 950 subjects contributed by 6 global collaborators. The paper as a whole reports these results and caveats: Clinical and demographic metadata were provided uncurated, with the amount varying by source and participant.

Each collaborating institution followed its own protocols to collect whole blood in K2EDTA tubes. Collaborator samples were shipped for TCRbeta analysis as frozen whole blood, isolated PBMCs, or DNA extracted from either sample type. The immunoSEQ Assay, a bias-controlled multiplex PCR, was used to amplify TCRbeta CDR3 regions from genomic DNA. As for the authors' bioinformatics: Within the assay, amplification of reference gene primers was used to estimate how many nucleated cells each sample contained. To quantify the absolute abundance of each unique TCRbeta CDR3 rearrangement, sequence reads were collapsed and filtered. For each sample, productive Simpson clonality was calculated as the square root of Simpson's diversity index across productive rearrangements. The immuneACCESS repertoire file appears here via TCRdb, limited to in-frame rearrangements. These files lack a portion of the clones; in checked studies, under half of the deficit traces to unresolved V genes, and the cause of the others is not known. The V and J calls and clone size are taken from that table; D and trimming were inferred from the DNA. For this sample the table gives over 120,000 clones, of which approximately 89% were detected only once. The ten biggest clones cover under 2% of the sample.

The chain is assembled from TRBV7-2 and TRBJ2-7; there is no confident call for the D gene. This TCR was sampled from a human donor in a cohort sampled during active COVID-19. The sample consisted of peripheral blood. The CDR3 sequence is CASSLALVAYEQYF. The sequenced DNA is TGTGCCAGCAGCTTAGCGCTGGTAGCCTACGAGCAGTACTTC.